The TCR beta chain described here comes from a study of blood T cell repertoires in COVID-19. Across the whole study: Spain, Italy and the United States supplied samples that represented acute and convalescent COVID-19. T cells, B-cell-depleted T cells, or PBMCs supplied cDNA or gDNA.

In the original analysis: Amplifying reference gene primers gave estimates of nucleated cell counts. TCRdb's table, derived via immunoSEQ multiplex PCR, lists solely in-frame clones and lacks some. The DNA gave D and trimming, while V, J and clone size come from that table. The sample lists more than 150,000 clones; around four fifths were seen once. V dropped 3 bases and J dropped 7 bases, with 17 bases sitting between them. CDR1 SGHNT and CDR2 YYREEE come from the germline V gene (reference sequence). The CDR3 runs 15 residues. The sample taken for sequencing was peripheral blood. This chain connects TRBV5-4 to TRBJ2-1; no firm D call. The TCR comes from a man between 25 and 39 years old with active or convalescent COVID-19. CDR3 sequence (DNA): TGTGCCAGCAGCTCAGACCGGGTCCATAAAAATGAGCAGTTCTTC. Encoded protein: CASSSDRVHKNEQFF.